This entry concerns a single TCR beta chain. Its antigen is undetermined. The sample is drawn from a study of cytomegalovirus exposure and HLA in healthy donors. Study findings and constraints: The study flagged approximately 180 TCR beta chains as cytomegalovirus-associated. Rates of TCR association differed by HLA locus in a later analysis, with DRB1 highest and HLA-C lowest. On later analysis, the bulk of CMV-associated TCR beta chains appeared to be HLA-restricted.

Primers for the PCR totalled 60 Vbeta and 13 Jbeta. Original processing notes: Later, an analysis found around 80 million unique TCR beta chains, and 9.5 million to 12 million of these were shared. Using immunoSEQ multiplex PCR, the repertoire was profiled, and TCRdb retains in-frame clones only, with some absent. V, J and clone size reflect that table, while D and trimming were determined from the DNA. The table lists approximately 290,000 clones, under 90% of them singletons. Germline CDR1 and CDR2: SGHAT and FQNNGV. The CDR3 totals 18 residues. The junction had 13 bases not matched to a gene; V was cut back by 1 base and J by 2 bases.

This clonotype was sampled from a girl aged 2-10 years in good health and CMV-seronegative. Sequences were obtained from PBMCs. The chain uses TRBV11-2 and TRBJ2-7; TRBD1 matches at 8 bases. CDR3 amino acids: CASSLGGTGFASTYEQYF. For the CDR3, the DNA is TGTGCCAGCAGCTTAGGCGGGACAGGCTTCGCCTCGACCTACGAGCAGTACTTC.